These T cell receptor beta chains were read from a single sample in a study of radiotherapy plus CTLA-4 blockade in lung cancer. Sequencing was performed with immunoSEQ multiplex PCR; in TCRdb, only in-frame clones are kept and a portion is missing. The sample gives about 98,000 clones, 82% of which show up once; 3.4% is in the top ten. The source material was peripheral blood, sampled from a patient treated with radiotherapy plus ipilimumab. The source is a human donor with non-small cell lung cancer who had a partial response to radiotherapy plus ipilimumab. CDR3s include the opening cysteine and the closing phenylalanine or tryptophan. Each record gives: J gene, clone size, D gene, V gene, CDR3 DNA, CDR3 protein. A D gene is named only where the DNA matches it firmly. The size field is filled for only some rows; it gives once, few, many or a size class.

J: TRBJ2-1
size: NA
D: TRBD2
V: TRBV7-3
DNA: TGTGCCAGCAGCCCACGATCCGGGACTAGCGGCAATGAGCAGTTCTTC
CDR3: CASSPRSGTSGNEQFF

J: TRBJ2-6
size: NA
D: NA
V: TRBV27
DNA: TGTGCCAGCAGTTTACTTGGGACACAAGAACACCTAAGCTCTGGGGCCAACGTCCTGACTTTC
CDR3: CASSLLGTQEHLSSGANVLTF

J: TRBJ2-1
size: NA
D: TRBD2
V: TRBV7-9
DNA: TGTGCCAGCAGCTTAACGGCGGGAGCGCACAATGAGCAGTTCTTC
CDR3: CASSLTAGAHNEQFF

J: TRBJ2-5
size: NA
D: NA
V: TRBV28
DNA: TGTGCCAGCAGTTTAATCCGCTCCGGGGAGCAGTACTTC
CDR3: CASSLIRSGEQYF

J: TRBJ2-5
size: NA
D: NA
V: TRBV19
DNA: TGTGCCAGTAGTAGGGGGCAGGCCGAGACCCAGTACTTC
CDR3: CASSRGQAETQYF

J: TRBJ2-1
size: NA
D: NA
V: TRBV4-2
DNA: TGTGCCAGCAGCCCGCTTCCGGGACTCCAAGGTGGTGAGCAGTTCTTC
CDR3: CASSPLPGLQGGEQFF

J: TRBJ1-5
size: NA
D: NA
V: TRBV6-5
DNA: TGTGCCAGCAGTTACGGCGAGAGGGAGCCCCAGCATTTT
CDR3: CASSYGEREPQHF

J: TRBJ2-3
size: NA
D: TRBD2
V: TRBV7-8
DNA: TGTGCCAGCAGTCAGGCGGGCGCGGGAGGAGATACGCAGTATTTT
CDR3: CASSQAGAGGDTQYF

J: TRBJ2-2
size: NA
D: TRBD1
V: TRBV28
DNA: TGTGCCAGCAGTCTTAGACAGGGGGTCGGTACCGGGGAGCTGTTTTTT
CDR3: CASSLRQGVGTGELFF

J: TRBJ2-7
size: NA
D: NA
V: TRBV5-1
DNA: TGCGCCAGCAGCATCGAGGGGGTTCCCTACGAGCAGTACTTC
CDR3: CASSIEGVPYEQYF

J: TRBJ2-2
size: NA
D: TRBD1
V: TRBV9
DNA: TGTGCCAGCAGCGTAGGAGGGACAGGGAAGATCGGGGAGCTGTTTTTT
CDR3: CASSVGGTGKIGELFF

J: TRBJ1-5
size: NA
D: NA
V: TRBV7-2
DNA: TGTGCCAGCAGCTTACGAGGGTTGGGTCAGCCCCAGCATTTT
CDR3: CASSLRGLGQPQHF

J: TRBJ1-2
size: NA
D: TRBD1
V: TRBV27
DNA: TGTGCCAGCAGTCTAGGACAGGGGACCTACACCTTC
CDR3: CASSLGQGTYTF

J: TRBJ1-2
size: NA
D: TRBD1
V: TRBV6-5
DNA: TGTGCCAGCAGTACAGGGGGGACTGGCTATGGCTACACCTTC
CDR3: CASSTGGTGYGYTF

J: TRBJ2-5
size: NA
D: TRBD1
V: TRBV5-4
DNA: TGTGCCAGCAGCTCAGCCCCGGGACAGCAAGAGACCCAGTACTTC
CDR3: CASSSAPGQQETQYF

J: TRBJ2-5
size: NA
D: TRBD2
V: TRBV25-1
DNA: TGTGCCAGCAGTGAAACTAGCGGGAACCAAGAGACCCAGTACTTC
CDR3: CASSETSGNQETQYF

J: TRBJ2-7
size: once
D: NA
V: TRBV5-1
DNA: TGCGCCAGCAGCTTGGGAGGGAGAAGCTACGAGCAGTACTTC
CDR3: CASSLGGRSYEQYF

J: TRBJ1-5
size: NA
D: NA
V: TRBV5-1
DNA: TGCGCCAGCAGCTCCGGGACTGCCCATGGGCCCCAGCATTTT
CDR3: CASSSGTAHGPQHF

J: TRBJ1-1
size: NA
D: TRBD1
V: TRBV6-5
DNA: TGTGCCAGCAGTTCGACAGGGGGAAAAGCTTTCTTT
CDR3: CASSSTGGKAFF

J: TRBJ1-1
size: NA
D: TRBD1
V: TRBV6-5
DNA: TGTGCCAGCAGTGTCCGGGACAGTGACCGTGAAGCTTTCTTT
CDR3: CASSVRDSDREAFF

J: TRBJ2-7
size: NA
D: NA
V: TRBV7-9
DNA: TGTGCCAGCAGCTTTAACAACGAGCAGTACTTC
CDR3: CASSFNNEQYF

J: TRBJ2-1
size: NA
D: TRBD2
V: TRBV5-1
DNA: TGCGCCAGCAGCTTGGCCCCCGGGACTAGCGGGAGCTCCTACAATGAGCAGTTCTTC
CDR3: CASSLAPGTSGSSYNEQFF

J: TRBJ2-7
size: NA
D: TRBD1
V: TRBV6-1
DNA: TGTGCCAGCCCGACAGGGGGCAGTTACGAGCAGTACTTC
CDR3: CASPTGGSYEQYF

J: TRBJ2-2
size: many
D: NA
V: TRBV6-5
DNA: TGTGCCAGCAGTTACGAGGGAACCGGGGAGCTGTTTTTT
CDR3: CASSYEGTGELFF

J: TRBJ2-6
size: NA
D: TRBD1
V: TRBV7-9
DNA: TGTGCCAGCAGAGAACAGGGGGCTGGGGCCAACGTCCTGACTTTC
CDR3: CASREQGAGANVLTF

J: TRBJ2-1
size: NA
D: NA
V: TRBV19
DNA: TGTGCCAGTAGTATGGGCCAAAGCTACAATGAGCAGTTCTTC
CDR3: CASSMGQSYNEQFF

J: TRBJ1-1
size: NA
D: NA
V: TRBV7-9
DNA: TGTGCCAGCAGCTTCTCGGGACTGCGGAACACTGAAGCTTTCTTT
CDR3: CASSFSGLRNTEAFF

J: TRBJ2-3
size: NA
D: TRBD1
V: TRBV11-3
DNA: TGTGCCAGCAGCTTCAGGGACAGGGGACCAGATACGCAGTATTTT
CDR3: CASSFRDRGPDTQYF

J: TRBJ2-1
size: NA
D: TRBD2
V: TRBV7-8
DNA: TGTGCCAGCAGCTCTATGACTAGCGGGAGGAACAATGAGCAGTTCTTC
CDR3: CASSSMTSGRNNEQFF

J: TRBJ1-2
size: NA
D: TRBD1
V: TRBV6-5
DNA: TGTGCCAGCAGTGTGCCAACAGGGGGCCGAGATGGCTACACCTTC
CDR3: CASSVPTGGRDGYTF

J: TRBJ1-1
size: NA
D: NA
V: TRBV28
DNA: TGTGCTGCGGTCGGTGTGGCTGTACTTGAAGCTTTCTTT
CDR3: CAAVGVAVLEAFF

J: TRBJ2-5
size: NA
D: NA
V: TRBV5-6
DNA: TGTGCCAGCAGCTTGACAGGGGAGGAAGAGACCCAGTACTTC
CDR3: CASSLTGEEETQYF

J: TRBJ2-1
size: NA
D: NA
V: TRBV15
DNA: TGTGCCACCAGCATGTATTCAGCGGATTCCTACAATGAGCAGTTCTTC
CDR3: CATSMYSADSYNEQFF

J: TRBJ2-5
size: few
D: NA
V: TRBV5-1
DNA: TGCGCCAGCAGCTTGGGACTGACGAATTCTCAAGAGACCCAGTACTTC
CDR3: CASSLGLTNSQETQYF

J: TRBJ2-3
size: few
D: NA
V: TRBV6-4
DNA: TGTGCCTCCGGGGCAGATACGCAGTATTTT
CDR3: CASGADTQYF

J: TRBJ1-4
size: NA
D: TRBD1
V: TRBV19
DNA: TGTGCCAGTAGTACGGACAGGGCGTTTACTAATGAAAAACTGTTTTTT
CDR3: CASSTDRAFTNEKLFF

J: TRBJ2-5
size: NA
D: TRBD1
V: TRBV6-1
DNA: TGTGCCAGCAGTTGGGACAGGACACAAGAGACCCAGTACTTC
CDR3: CASSWDRTQETQYF

J: TRBJ2-5
size: NA
D: TRBD2
V: TRBV29-1
DNA: TGCAGCGCCACCAGACTAGCGGGAGGAGGGGAGACCCAGTACTTC
CDR3: CSATRLAGGGETQYF

J: TRBJ1-2
size: once
D: NA
V: TRBV19
DNA: TGTGCCAGTAGTATCGGACTTGGCTACACCTTC
CDR3: CASSIGLGYTF

J: TRBJ1-1
size: few
D: TRBD1
V: TRBV29-1
DNA: TGCAGCGCCCGGTCCCGGGGGACAGGGCCAAACACTGAAGCTTTCTTT
CDR3: CSARSRGTGPNTEAFF

J: TRBJ2-3
size: NA
D: TRBD2
V: TRBV11-3
DNA: TGTGCCAGCAGCTTACGACCTAGCGGGACAGATACGCAGTATTTT
CDR3: CASSLRPSGTDTQYF

J: TRBJ2-5
size: NA
D: NA
V: TRBV25-1
DNA: TGTGCCAGCAGTGACAGGGAAGAGACCCAGTACTTC
CDR3: CASSDREETQYF

J: TRBJ2-4
size: NA
D: TRBD2
V: TRBV19
DNA: TGTGCCAGTAGTCTCCGGACTAGCGGGGGGGGCATTCAGTACTTC
CDR3: CASSLRTSGGGIQYF

J: TRBJ2-5
size: NA
D: NA
V: TRBV9
DNA: TGTGCCAGCAGCGTAGGTACAGGGTTTGTTGAAGAGACCCAGTACTTC
CDR3: CASSVGTGFVEETQYF

J: TRBJ1-5
size: NA
D: NA
V: TRBV7-8
DNA: TGTGCCAGCAGCCAAACAGGTAGCAATCAGCCCCAGCATTTT
CDR3: CASSQTGSNQPQHF

J: TRBJ2-1
size: once
D: TRBD1
V: TRBV5-1
DNA: TGCGCCAGCTTACAGGGGGCGGCTTCGAATGAGCAGTTCTTC
CDR3: CASLQGAASNEQFF

J: TRBJ2-4
size: NA
D: NA
V: TRBV28
DNA: TGTGCCAGCAGCCCCCGTCATACGGGAAACATTCAGTACTTC
CDR3: CASSPRHTGNIQYF

J: TRBJ2-3
size: NA
D: NA
V: TRBV19
DNA: TGTGCCAGTAGTACCTACACAGATACGCAGTATTTT
CDR3: CASSTYTDTQYF

J: TRBJ1-2
size: NA
D: TRBD1
V: TRBV5-4
DNA: TGTGCCAGCAGCCCAGCAGGGACAGGGGCTAACTATGGCTACACCTTC
CDR3: CASSPAGTGANYGYTF